This T cell receptor beta chain was found in a study of T cell clonality in common variable immunodeficiency. Per the germline V gene, CDR1 is PRHDT and CDR2 is FYEKMQ (reference sequence). V lost 5 bases, J lost 4 bases, and 8 bases stayed unmatched. This CDR3 is 16 amino acids long. Assay: immunoSEQ multiplex PCR; the TCRdb copy retains only in-frame clones and omits some. The repertoire consists of approximately 44,000 clones, none detected only once. Heparinized whole blood, roughly 4.5 to 8 ml, came from each donor. This clone was picked up many times. The CDR3 is cut off 3 residues early in the read; its end comes from the germline J gene.

Material: peripheral blood mononuclear cells. J is TRBJ2-2 and V is TRBV13; 9 positions match TRBD1. This TCR was sampled from a person between 18 and 75 years old in good health. CDR3 DNA, as far as it was read: TGTGCCAGCAGCGAAGACAGGGGGACGGGCACCGGGGAG. Translation gives CASSEDRGTGTGE. The full CDR3 protein is CASSEDRGTGTGELFF. The full variable domain, its missing parts supplied by reference TRBV13 and TRBJ2-2, is AAGVIQSPRHLIKEKRETATLKCYPIPRHDTVYWYQQGPGQDPQFLISFYEKMQSDKGSIPDRFSAQQFSDYHSELNMSSLELGDSALYFCASSEDRGTGTGELFFGEGSRLTVL.